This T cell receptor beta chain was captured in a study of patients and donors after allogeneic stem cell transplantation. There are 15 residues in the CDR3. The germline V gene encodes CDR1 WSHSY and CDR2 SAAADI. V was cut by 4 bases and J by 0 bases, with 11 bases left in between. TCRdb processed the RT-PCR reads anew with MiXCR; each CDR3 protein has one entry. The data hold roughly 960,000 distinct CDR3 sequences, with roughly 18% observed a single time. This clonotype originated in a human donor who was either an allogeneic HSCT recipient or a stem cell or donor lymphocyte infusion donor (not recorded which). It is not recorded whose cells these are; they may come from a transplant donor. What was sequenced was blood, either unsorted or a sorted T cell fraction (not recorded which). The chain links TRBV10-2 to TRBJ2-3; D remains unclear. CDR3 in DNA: TGCGCCAGCAGTGCGGTTCCTATAAGCACAGATACGCAGTATTTT. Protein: CASSAVPISTDTQYF.